The clone carrying this T cell receptor beta chain is termed medium-sized. No antigen is known for it. This record comes from a study of OX40 agonist ivuxolimab in advanced cancers. Notes on the study in general: Clones of CD4+ and CD8+ blood T cells grew by week 6 at doses of 0.1 to 3.0 mg/kg. Which antigen the expanded peripheral T cells recognized is unknown. With doses of 0.1-3.0 mg/kg, partial responders showed among the lowest clonal expansion.

Produced via immunoSEQ multiplex PCR; TCRdb's table is partial and in-frame only. This sample has more than 9,000 clones, with approximately 80% found just once. V was cut by 1 base and J by 3 bases, with 10 bases left in between. The CDR3 contains 14 residues. CDR1 is SGHVS and CDR2 is FNYEAQ in the germline V gene. Researchers took blood at baseline, on cycle 4 day 1, and on cycle 7 day 1. This rearrangement joins TRBV7-6 to TRBJ2-7; D uncertain. Sample: CD4+ or CD8+ T cells sorted from blood, taken in a trial of the OX40 agonist ivuxolimab. The sequence was obtained from an adult with an advanced solid tumor such as melanoma, head and neck, liver or kidney cancer. This chain's CDR3 is CASSLGGRYYEQYF. As DNA, the CDR3 is TGTGCCAGCAGCTTAGGTGGCAGATACTACGAGCAGTACTTC.